This T cell receptor beta chain is from a study of cytomegalovirus exposure and HLA in healthy donors. Notes on this clone: Its antigen is not identified.

13 Jbeta primers and 60 Vbeta primers were used for the PCR. Profiled with immunoSEQ multiplex PCR; TCRdb holds only in-frame clones, not every one. Here the sample spans more than 95,000 clones, more than 60% being singletons. Study observations and caveats: With further analysis later on, most CMV-associated TCR beta chains appeared HLA-restricted. DRB1 had the most TCR associations and HLA-C the fewest, a later analysis found, with rates varying by HLA locus.

The germline gives CDR1 LNHDA, CDR2 SQIVND (reference sequence). The CDR3 runs to 16 residues. The V gene lost 5 bases and the J gene lost 5 bases, with 18 bases spanning the gap. The TCR originated in a man aged 25-45 years in good health and CMV-seronegative. The rearrangement links TRBV19 to TRBJ1-4; no clear D gene. Sequencing was carried out using PBMCs. The CDR3 bases are TGTGCCAGTAGTCCTAAGGTGAGGCAACGGAATGAAAAACTGTTTTTT. Encoded protein: CASSPKVRQRNEKLFF.